This T cell receptor (beta chain) was identified in a study of tumor-infiltrating lymphocytes in primary liver carcinoma. The study extracted blood RNA from unsorted whole blood and also extracted germline DNA. This clonotype was recorded at least ten times. Production of TCR beta cDNA used around 0.45 ug total RNA together with a constant-region primer. Libraries for TCR beta were built through three nested multiplex PCR rounds, which together made up a slightly modified ARM-PCR procedure. TCRdb analysed the multiplex PCR reads with MiXCR anew, one entry per CDR3 protein. The sample lists approximately 320,000 distinct CDR3 sequences; about 50% were seen once. This sequence was found in a woman in her thirties with primary liver carcinoma and hepatitis B virus infection. The source material was peripheral blood.

The CDR3 coding sequence is TGTGCCAGCAGCTTGTCGCAGAGGGCTTACGAGCAGTACTTC. Its protein product is CASSLSQRAYEQYF. V and J are TRBV11-1 and TRBJ2-7, with D perhaps matching TRBD2 (5 bases). The CDR3 runs to 14 residues. The V gene lost 3 bases and the J gene lost 4 bases, with 13 bases spanning the gap. Germline CDR1 SGHAT, CDR2 FQDESV (reference sequence).